What follows are 24 T cell receptor beta chains derived from one specimen sequenced in a study of brain T cells in children with intractable seizures. The table came from immunoSEQ multiplex PCR; TCRdb's copy has only in-frame clones and leaves some out. The table lists just under 65,000 clones, 95% to 97% of them singletons. Source: peripheral blood, taken at surgery. These receptors all come from a boy less than two years old with focal cortical dysplasia and intractable seizures.

This clone appeared a single time. The V gene is TRBV6-1, the J gene TRBJ2-5, with 12 bases fitting TRBD2. This CDR3 spans 15 amino acids. V was pared by 3 bases and J by 3 bases, with 2 bases of the junction left unmatched. CDR1 and CDR2 from the germline V gene are MNHNS and SASEGT. As DNA, the CDR3 is TGTGCCAGCAGTGAGCTAGCGGGGGGGGAAGAGACCCAGTACTTC. Protein product: CASSELAGGEETQYF.

The rearrangement joins TRBV6-1 to TRBJ1-6, with 7 bases that match TRBD1. The CDR3 runs to 18 residues. CDR1 is MNHNS and CDR2 is SASEGT in the germline V gene. V lost 0 bases and J lost 4; bases outside the gene matches: 9. The CDR3 DNA sequence: TGTGCCAGCAGTGAAGCGCGGGAGAGACAGGGTTATAATTCACCCCTCCACTTT. It specifies CASSEARERQGYNSPLHF.

Here the CDR3 DNA reads TGTGCCAGCAGCCCATGGGGAAGGACAGGTAACACAGATACGCAGTATTTT. Its translation: CASSPWGRTGNTDTQYF. The V call is TRBV3-1 (or the pseudogene TRBV3-2), the J call TRBJ2-3; 7 bases are shared with TRBD1. The CDR3 has 17 residues. V lost 4 bases, J lost 2 bases, and 12 bases stayed unmatched. Germline V gene data show CDR1 as LGHDT and CDR2 as YNNKEL (reference sequence).

This chain connects TRBV27 to TRBJ1-1; 9 bases agree with TRBD1. Losses at the gene ends were 5 bases for V and 2 bases for J; bases not matched to a gene: 6. Germline CDR1 reads MNHEY; CDR2 reads SMNVEV (reference sequence). CDR3 length equals 15 residues. The CDR3 loop reads CASSPNRGLNTEAFF. The CDR3 DNA follows: TGTGCCAGCAGTCCAAACAGGGGGCTTAACACTGAAGCTTTCTTT.

This chain joins TRBV4-1 and TRBJ2-7; D tentatively reads TRBD1 or TRBD2 (7 bases each). The CDR3 totals 16 residues. Deletions cut 1 base from V and 2 bases from J, with 15 bases between. The germline V gene encodes CDR1 MGHRA and CDR2 YSYEKL. This chain's CDR3 is CASSQVKQGGPYEQYF. As DNA, the CDR3 is TGCGCCAGCAGCCAAGTCAAGCAGGGGGGGCCCTACGAGCAGTACTTC.

This chain uses TRBV10-3 with TRBJ2-1; the D gene is possibly TRBD1 (5 bases). The germline V and J ends were trimmed by 6 bases and 8 bases, with 20 bases remaining between them. Looked up from germline, CDR1 is ENHRY and CDR2 is SYGVKD. This CDR3 spans 15 amino acids. CDR3 protein: CAIRRGGSGGHEQFF. The DNA of the CDR3 is TGTGCCATCAGAAGGGGCGGCTCGGGTGGGCATGAGCAGTTCTTC.

CDR3 region: CASSKATGDYEQYF. CDR3 bases: TGTGCCAGCAGCAAAGCGACAGGGGACTACGAGCAGTACTTC. The chain recombines TRBV21-1 with TRBJ2-7; the D call of TRBD1 is as the table states it, not checked on the DNA. TRBV21-1 is a known pseudogene. This CDR3 contains 14 residues.

The chain uses TRBV7-9 and TRBJ2-2; no definite D call. Per the germline V gene, CDR1 is SEHNR and CDR2 is FQNEAQ (reference sequence). CDR3 length equals 13 residues. V was trimmed by 0 bases and J by 5 bases, leaving 4 bases between them. The CDR3 nucleotides are TGTGCCAGCAGCTTAGCGGTTACCGGGGAGCTGTTTTTT. This codes for CASSLAVTGELFF. The whole variable domain, remainder taken from reference TRBV7-9 and TRBJ2-2, is DTGVSQNPRHKITKRGQNVTFRCDPISEHNRLYWYRQTLGQGPEFLTYFQNEAQLEKSRLLSDRFSAERPKGSFSTLEIQRTEQGDSAMYLCASSLAVTGELFFGEGSRLTVL.

This chain joins TRBV6-5 and TRBJ2-1; TRBD2 matches at 11 bases. Germline V lookup: CDR1 MNHEY, CDR2 SVGAGI. V trimming: 8 bases; J trimming: 9 bases; junction bases outside the gene matches: 12. The CDR3 is made up of 15 amino acids. The CDR3 nucleotides are TGTGCCAGCGGGATCAGTAGCGGGGGGGCAAGTGAGCAGTTCTTC. Encoded protein: CASGISSGGASEQFF.

The rearrangement joins TRBV28 to TRBJ2-2; perhaps TRBD2 as D (5 bases). This CDR3 has 14 amino acids. V was pared by 5 bases and J by 5 bases, with 12 bases between. CDR1 and CDR2 from the germline V gene are MDHEN and SYDVKM. DNA of the CDR3: TGTGCCAGCAGTCCTCGGACGGGGACCGGGGAGCTGTTTTTT. It translates to CASSPRTGTGELFF.

The chain joins TRBV21-1 to TRBJ2-6. TRBV21-1 is a documented pseudogene. The CDR3 extends over 18 amino acids. CDR3 loop: CASSTTPDAHSGANVLTF. For the CDR3, the DNA is TGTGCCAGCAGCACCACCCCGGACGCCCACTCTGGGGCCAACGTCCTGACTTTC.

A single count supports this clone. The chain uses TRBV28 and TRBJ2-3; 8 nucleotides line up with TRBD2. V lost 0 bases to trimming and J lost 1 base; unmatched junction nucleotides: 0. The CDR3 is 15 residues long. CDR1 and CDR2 (germline): MDHEN, SYDVKM. The CDR3 here is CASSLWREGTDTQYF. In DNA form, the CDR3 reads TGTGCCAGCAGTTTATGGCGGGAGGGCACAGATACGCAGTATTTT.

The J gene is TRBJ1-3, the V gene TRBV5-1; D not resolved. Deletions cut 1 base from V and 2 bases from J, with 10 bases between. Germline V gives CDR1 SGHRS, CDR2 YFSETQ. The CDR3 consists of 15 residues. The CDR3 region has the DNA TGCGCCAGCAGCTTGCGGGGAGGAGCTGGAAACACCATATATTTT. Its translation is CASSLRGGAGNTIYF.

The V gene is TRBV5-1, the J gene TRBJ2-5, with no clear D. V dropped 0 bases and J dropped 7 bases, with 16 bases sitting between them. This CDR3 region has 15 residues. Germline-derived CDR1 and CDR2 are SGHRS and YFSETQ. The CDR3, as DNA: TGCGCCAGCAGCTTGGCTCCGGTGGGTGTTCTGACCCAGTACTTC. Translation gives CASSLAPVGVLTQYF.

V and J are TRBV12-5 and TRBJ1-1; D perhaps matches TRBD1 (6 bases). This CDR3 spans 13 amino acids. The V and J ends lost 6 bases and 4 bases respectively, with 12 bases between them. CDR1 is LGHNT and CDR2 is FRNRAP in the germline V gene. The CDR3 protein is CASGSTGGTEAFF. The CDR3 region has the DNA TGTGCTAGTGGATCGACAGGCGGCACTGAAGCTTTCTTT.

This chain uses TRBV5-5 with TRBJ2-3; 9 bases match TRBD1. The germline V gene encodes CDR1 SGHKS and CDR2 YYEKEE (reference sequence). V trimming: 3 bases; J trimming: 3 bases; junction bases outside the gene matches: 11. This CDR3 comprises 17 residues. For the CDR3, the DNA is TGTGCCAGCAGCTCCCGATTGACAGGGGGATTTACAGATACGCAGTATTTT. Amino acids: CASSSRLTGGFTDTQYF.

The chain has TRBV27 and TRBJ2-7; D perhaps matches TRBD2 (7 bases). Germline V lookup: CDR1 MNHEY, CDR2 SMNVEV (reference sequence). V was trimmed by 8 bases and J by 4 bases, leaving 24 bases between them. The CDR3 spans 16 residues. The CDR3 protein is CASQLGGAGFGYEQYF. The CDR3 region has the DNA TGTGCCAGCCAACTGGGGGGGGCGGGATTCGGGTACGAGCAGTACTTC.

The V and J genes are TRBV12-3 or TRBV12-4 and TRBJ1-4, with TRBD1 matching 10 bases. V lost 5 bases to trimming and J lost 10 bases; unmatched junction nucleotides: 4. The CDR3 is 13 amino acids. CDR3 nucleotides: TGTGCCAGCAGTCGACAGGGGGCCGGAAAACTGTTTTTT. Its translation: CASSRQGAGKLFF.

This clone occurred once. This chain uses TRBV5-5 with TRBJ2-2, with 7 bases identical to TRBD1. This CDR3 spans 15 amino acids. V shed 4 bases and J 1 base; nucleotides not matched to a gene: 4. Germline V gives CDR1 SGHKS, CDR2 YYEKEE (reference sequence). CDR3 protein: CASSARTGNTGELFF. The CDR3 coding sequence is TGTGCCAGCAGCGCGCGGACAGGGAACACCGGGGAGCTGTTTTTT.

The chain uses TRBV6-5 and TRBJ1-2; no reliable D call. Looked up from germline, CDR1 is MNHEY and CDR2 is SVGAGI. The V and J ends lost 2 bases and 4 bases respectively, with 11 bases between them. This CDR3 comprises 14 residues. The CDR3 bases are TGTGCCAGCAGTTACAACCAGAAGGTCTATGGCTACACCTTC. Its protein is CASSYNQKVYGYTF.

V usage is TRBV5-1 and J usage is TRBJ2-2, with 10 positions matching TRBD2. Germline V gene sequence: CDR1 SGHRS, CDR2 YFSETQ. J lost 3 bases, V lost 3 bases, and 8 bases had no gene match. CDR3 size: 17 residues. The CDR3 DNA is TGCGCCAGCAGCTCCCAGGCTAGCGGGGGTTACACCGGGGAGCTGTTTTTT. This encodes CASSSQASGGYTGELFF.

V usage is TRBV7-9 and J usage is TRBJ2-1, with D possibly TRBD2 on 6 matching bases. Trimming shortened V by 5 bases and J by 6 bases, and 17 bases separated the two germline ends. CDR3 size: 15 residues. Germline V gene lookup returns CDR1 SEHNR and CDR2 FQNEAQ (reference sequence). This CDR3 is CASSPTRRAGNEQFF. The CDR3 DNA follows: TGTGCCAGCAGCCCTACAAGGAGGGCGGGCAATGAGCAGTTCTTC.

The V gene is TRBV10-3, the J gene TRBJ1-6; D uncertain. The germline V gene has CDR1 ENHRY and CDR2 SYGVKD. The V and J ends lost 3 bases and 7 bases respectively, with 4 bases between them. The CDR3 contains 12 residues. The CDR3 nucleotides are TGTGCCATCAGTGACCCCAATTCACCCCTCCACTTT. Translating it yields CAISDPNSPLHF.

This clone was counted once. J is TRBJ2-7 and V is TRBV25-1; 8 bases line up with TRBD1. The ends lost 1 base at V and 12 bases at J; junction bases unmatched: 17. The germline CDR1 and CDR2 sequences are MGHDK and SYGVNS. CDR3 length equals 16 residues. The CDR3 DNA follows: TGTGCCAGCAGTGAATCAGGGACAGGAGCCTTTGGGGGACGGTACTTC. Protein: CASSESGTGAFGGRYF.